A selection of T cell receptor beta chains follows, all from one sample in a study of blood T cell repertoires in COVID-19. Some clones are missing from TCRdb's copy, which holds only in-frame ones; the method was immunoSEQ multiplex PCR. Altogether some 320,000 clones are present, about 90% being singletons, with the ten largest covering about 5%. The specimen was PBMCs or T cells enriched from blood (not recorded which). All receptors derive from a woman aged 25-40 years who had recovered from COVID-19. Each CDR3 is given with its conserved first and last residue. D genes are given only for firm matches. Not every row has a clone size; where given, it reads once, few, many or a size class.

J: TRBJ1-2
V: TRBV6-2/TRBV6-3
D: .
size: .
CDR3: CASSYVRAPNYGYTF
DNA: TGTGCCAGCAGTTACGTTCGCGCCCCTAACTATGGCTACACCTTC

J: TRBJ1-5
V: TRBV27
D: .
size: .
CDR3: CASSPYRDNQPQHF
DNA: TGTGCCAGCAGTCCATACAGGGACAATCAGCCCCAGCATTTT

J: TRBJ1-1
V: TRBV6-5
D: .
size: .
CDR3: CASNRDSNTEAFF
DNA: TGTGCCAGCAATAGGGACTCAAACACTGAAGCTTTCTTT

J: TRBJ2-3
V: TRBV2
D: .
size: many
CDR3: CASSEWGSGTDTQYF
DNA: TGTGCCAGCAGTGAGTGGGGCTCGGGCACAGATACGCAGTATTTT

J: TRBJ2-7
V: TRBV6-5
D: TRBD2
size: .
CDR3: CASSWRGVDYEQYF
DNA: TGTGCCAGCAGTTGGCGGGGGGTCGACTACGAGCAGTACTTC

J: TRBJ2-3
V: TRBV4-1
D: TRBD2
size: .
CDR3: CASSPYVNQRGAPTDTQYF
DNA: TGCGCCAGCAGCCCCTATGTGAACCAGCGGGGGGCCCCCACAGATACGCAGTATTTT

J: TRBJ1-2
V: TRBV7-8
D: .
size: .
CDR3: CASSLGDGPSSGGYTF
DNA: TGTGCCAGCAGCTTAGGGGATGGACCCTCGAGCGGTGGCTACACCTTC

J: TRBJ2-5
V: TRBV5-4
D: .
size: .
CDR3: CASSPRDKETQYF
DNA: TGTGCCAGCAGCCCCCGGGACAAGGAGACCCAGTACTTC

J: TRBJ2-7
V: TRBV4-1
D: .
size: .
CDR3: CASSLRLSWTYYEQYF
DNA: TGCGCCAGCAGCCTCCGACTGTCCTGGACTTACTACGAGCAGTACTTC

J: TRBJ1-3
V: TRBV9
D: TRBD1
size: .
CDR3: CASSEGTGGSGNTIYF
DNA: TGTGCCAGCAGCGAGGGGACAGGGGGAAGTGGAAACACCATATATTTT

J: TRBJ2-2
V: TRBV24-1
D: .
size: .
CDR3: CAGDDWRGPEAGELFF
DNA: TGTGCCGGCGACGACTGGCGGGGGCCCGAAGCCGGGGAGCTGTTTTTT

J: TRBJ1-6
V: TRBV7-9
D: TRBD1
size: .
CDR3: CASSSDRGGNNSPLHF
DNA: TGTGCCAGCAGCTCCGACAGGGGAGGTAATAATTCACCCCTCCACTTT

J: TRBJ1-2
V: TRBV28
D: .
size: .
CDR3: CASSFFTQNYGYTF
DNA: TGTGCCAGCAGTTTTTTCACGCAGAACTATGGCTACACCTTC

J: TRBJ2-3
V: TRBV5-1
D: .
size: .
CDR3: CASSLGSTDTQYF
DNA: TGCGCCAGCAGCCTCGGGTCCACAGATACGCAGTATTTT

J: TRBJ2-7
V: TRBV4-3
D: TRBD2
size: .
CDR3: CASSQGPVAGGGYEQYF
DNA: TGCGCCAGCAGCCAAGGACCTGTAGCGGGGGGCGGTTACGAGCAGTACTTC

J: TRBJ2-7
V: TRBV7-9
D: .
size: .
CDR3: CASSLEYEQYF
DNA: TGTGCCAGCAGCCTCGAGTACGAGCAGTACTTC

J: TRBJ2-7
V: TRBV13
D: .
size: .
CDR3: CASSRIGDVSYEQYF
DNA: TGTGCCAGCAGTCGAATCGGTGATGTGTCCTACGAGCAGTACTTC

J: TRBJ2-7
V: TRBV16
D: .
size: few
CDR3: CASSSDRTYEQYF
DNA: TGTGCCAGCAGCTCTGACAGGACCTACGAGCAGTACTTC

J: TRBJ2-7
V: TRBV5-1
D: .
size: .
CDR3: CASSLAMGRRPEQYF
DNA: TGCGCCAGCAGCTTGGCCATGGGGCGCCGACCCGAGCAGTACTTC

J: TRBJ1-1
V: TRBV5-1
D: TRBD1
size: .
CDR3: CASSSHRGLGAEAFF
DNA: TGCGCCAGCAGCTCCCACAGGGGGCTGGGAGCTGAAGCTTTCTTT

J: TRBJ1-2
V: TRBV19
D: .
size: .
CDR3: CATHSLGTSWGYTF
DNA: TGTGCCACTCATTCCTTAGGGACTTCGTGGGGCTACACCTTC

J: TRBJ1-4
V: TRBV27
D: .
size: .
CDR3: CASSPGPGGPNEKLFF
DNA: TGTGCCAGCAGTCCAGGACCGGGAGGACCTAATGAAAAACTGTTTTTT

J: TRBJ2-7
V: TRBV7-8
D: .
size: .
CDR3: CASSLVAGPTYEQYF
DNA: TGTGCCAGCAGCTTAGTAGCAGGGCCAACCTACGAGCAGTACTTC

J: TRBJ1-1
V: TRBV5-8
D: .
size: once
CDR3: CASYTQRRSNTEAFF
DNA: TGTGCCAGTTATACGCAACGCAGGTCGAACACTGAAGCTTTCTTT

J: TRBJ1-2
V: TRBV5-1
D: TRBD1
size: .
CDR3: CASSSVRDREGGGYTF
DNA: TGCGCCAGCAGCTCCGTTCGGGACAGGGAAGGTGGGGGCTACACCTTC

J: TRBJ1-6
V: TRBV9
D: TRBD1
size: .
CDR3: CASSGGQGSSSPLHF
DNA: TGTGCCAGCAGCGGAGGACAGGGTTCGAGTTCACCCCTCCACTTT

J: TRBJ1-2
V: TRBV18
D: .
size: .
CDR3: CASSPRQDYGYTF
DNA: TGTGCCAGCTCACCTCGACAGGACTATGGCTACACCTTC

J: TRBJ1-4
V: TRBV25-1
D: TRBD1
size: .
CDR3: CASSEKQGLATNEKLFF
DNA: TGTGCCAGCAGTGAGAAACAGGGGCTTGCAACTAATGAAAAACTGTTTTTT

J: TRBJ1-1
V: TRBV19
D: .
size: once
CDR3: CASSLSGYTEAFF
DNA: TGTGCCAGTAGTTTATCGGGGTACACTGAAGCTTTCTTT

J: TRBJ1-5
V: TRBV6-2/TRBV6-3
D: .
size: once
CDR3: CASSIRQTFSYSNQPQHF
DNA: TGTGCCAGCAGCATCCGTCAGACATTTTCCTATAGCAATCAGCCCCAGCATTTT

J: TRBJ1-2
V: TRBV29-1
D: .
size: .
CDR3: CSVTREYGYTF
DNA: TGCAGCGTGACGAGGGAGTATGGCTACACCTTC

J: TRBJ2-1
V: TRBV5-1
D: TRBD1
size: .
CDR3: CASSLDRGPRNEQFF
DNA: TGCGCCAGCAGCTTGGACAGGGGGCCTAGGAATGAGCAGTTCTTC

J: TRBJ1-4
V: TRBV7-9
D: .
size: .
CDR3: CASGDRSTNEKLFF
DNA: TGTGCCAGCGGAGACAGATCAACTAATGAAAAACTGTTTTTT

J: TRBJ1-1
V: TRBV24-1
D: TRBD1
size: few
CDR3: CATSDLQDRERSMVNTEAFF
DNA: TGTGCCACCAGTGATTTGCAGGACAGGGAGCGAAGCATGGTGAACACTGAAGCTTTCTTT

J: TRBJ2-7
V: TRBV11-2
D: .
size: once
CDR3: CASAGLSYEQYF
DNA: TGTGCCAGCGCAGGTCTCTCCTACGAGCAGTACTTC

J: TRBJ1-4
V: TRBV28
D: .
size: .
CDR3: CASSGTPINEKLFF
DNA: TGTGCCAGCAGTGGGACACCCATTAATGAAAAACTGTTTTTT

J: TRBJ1-2
V: TRBV10-2
D: .
size: .
CDR3: CASSPRGAYGYTF
DNA: TGCGCCAGCAGCCCGCGGGGGGCATATGGCTACACCTTC

J: TRBJ2-3
V: TRBV7-3
D: .
size: .
CDR3: CASSRRESTDTQYF
DNA: TGTGCCAGCTCCCGGAGGGAAAGCACAGATACGCAGTATTTT

J: TRBJ2-7
V: TRBV6-5
D: .
size: .
CDR3: CASSYSIATRVYEQYF
DNA: TGTGCCAGCAGTTACTCGATAGCGACTAGGGTCTACGAGCAGTACTTC

J: TRBJ1-6
V: TRBV5-4
D: .
size: .
CDR3: CASSPDEAIGDTYNSPLHF
DNA: TGTGCCAGCAGCCCGGACGAAGCAATAGGGGACACCTATAATTCACCCCTCCACTTT

J: TRBJ2-1
V: TRBV7-2
D: TRBD2
size: .
CDR3: CASSLAGGTYNEQFF
DNA: TGTGCCAGCAGCTTAGCGGGGGGGACCTACAATGAGCAGTTCTTC

J: TRBJ1-5
V: TRBV28
D: .
size: .
CDR3: CASSFNRVGQPQHF
DNA: TGTGCCAGCAGTTTTAACAGGGTGGGTCAGCCCCAGCATTTT

J: TRBJ1-2
V: TRBV10-3
D: TRBD1
size: .
CDR3: CAIGRDRTQAGYTF
DNA: TGTGCCATTGGCCGGGACAGGACCCAGGCTGGCTACACCTTC

J: TRBJ1-1
V: TRBV9
D: .
size: .
CDR3: CASSARVKNTEAFF
DNA: TGTGCCAGCAGCGCCCGGGTAAAGAACACTGAAGCTTTCTTT

J: TRBJ1-3
V: TRBV6-5
D: .
size: .
CDR3: CASRPDGASGNTIYF
DNA: TGTGCCAGCAGGCCGGATGGGGCCTCTGGAAACACCATATATTTT

J: TRBJ2-7
V: TRBV6-5
D: .
size: .
CDR3: CASSYSGAGHEQYF
DNA: TGTGCCAGCAGTTACTCGGGGGCGGGTCACGAGCAGTACTTC

J: TRBJ1-6
V: TRBV27
D: TRBD1
size: few
CDR3: CASSTTGAYNSPLHF
DNA: TGTGCCAGCAGTACGACAGGGGCTTATAATTCACCCCTCCACTTT

J: TRBJ2-3
V: TRBV9
D: TRBD2
size: .
CDR3: CASSVHGTRPRTDTQYF
DNA: TGTGCCAGCAGCGTACACGGGACTAGGCCCCGCACAGATACGCAGTATTTT

J: TRBJ2-6
V: TRBV6-5
D: .
size: .
CDR3: CATKGGGANVLTF
DNA: TGTGCCACCAAAGGGGGTGGGGCCAACGTCCTGACTTTC

J: TRBJ2-7
V: TRBV7-9
D: TRBD1
size: .
CDR3: CASSYRRDRGPYEQYF
DNA: TGTGCCAGCAGCTACCGCCGGGACAGGGGGCCCTACGAGCAGTACTTC

J: TRBJ1-1
V: TRBV7-9
D: .
size: .
CDR3: CASSHPGWLAEAFF
DNA: TGTGCCAGCAGCCACCCGGGTTGGCTTGCTGAAGCTTTCTTT

J: TRBJ2-7
V: TRBV6-5
D: TRBD1
size: .
CDR3: CASGTGIKQYF
DNA: TGTGCCAGCGGGACAGGGATTAAGCAGTACTTC

J: TRBJ2-2
V: TRBV5-1
D: TRBD2
size: .
CDR3: CASSLARTSGGAGELFF
DNA: TGCGCCAGCAGCTTGGCCAGGACTAGCGGGGGAGCCGGGGAGCTGTTTTTT

J: TRBJ2-3
V: TRBV29-1
D: TRBD1
size: .
CDR3: CSVGQGTTDTQYF
DNA: TGCAGCGTTGGACAGGGAACCACAGATACGCAGTATTTT

J: TRBJ1-6
V: TRBV4-3
D: .
size: .
CDR3: CASSQDGAGAYNSPLHF
DNA: TGCGCCAGCAGCCAAGATGGGGCGGGAGCCTATAATTCACCCCTCCACTTT

J: TRBJ2-7
V: TRBV9
D: .
size: .
CDR3: CASSVGQEPYEQYF
DNA: TGTGCCAGCAGCGTAGGGCAGGAACCCTACGAGCAGTACTTC

J: TRBJ2-7
V: TRBV5-1
D: TRBD2
size: .
CDR3: CASSPSGGHYEQYF
DNA: TGCGCCAGCAGCCCTAGCGGGGGACACTACGAGCAGTACTTC

J: TRBJ1-1
V: TRBV4-1
D: .
size: .
CDR3: CASRSIRRGSNTEAFF
DNA: TGCGCCAGCAGGTCAATTCGCAGGGGCTCGAACACTGAAGCTTTCTTT